The rows below give T cell receptor beta chains drawn from one sample of a study of cytomegalovirus exposure and HLA in healthy donors. Measured with immunoSEQ multiplex PCR; TCRdb has only the in-frame clones, and not every one. In the table there are some 150,000 clones, about three quarters of which are singletons. Sequencing was done on a sample of PBMCs. The receptors stem from a woman under 40 in good health and CMV-seronegative. Each CDR3 is given with its conserved first and last residue.

TRBV11-2	TRBJ2-1	CASGPAGGVGDEQFF
TRBV15	TRBJ1-3	CATSSSQTGGNTIYF
TRBV28	TRBJ1-2	CASSFPGIQHGYTF
TRBV7-6	TRBJ2-1	CASSRILAGARDEQFF
TRBV9	TRBJ1-4	CASSVGGGLGSNEKLFF
TRBV5-6	TRBJ1-1	CASSRGTDNEAFF
TRBV4-1	TRBJ1-1	CAISEAGANTEAFF
TRBV28	TRBJ1-1	CASSLIGGGFTEAFF
TRBV27	TRBJ2-7	CASSSTTSGTPYEQYF
TRBV28	TRBJ1-5	CASSSPSHSNQPQHF
TRBV19	TRBJ2-7	CASSIRGGVSYEQYF
TRBV6-5	TRBJ1-4	CASSSPGGEKLFF
TRBV18	TRBJ2-5	CASSPQGQHETQYF
TRBV15	TRBJ1-4	CATSIRQANEKLFF
TRBV5-1	TRBJ1-1	CAKTSVNTEAFF
TRBV5-1	TRBJ2-1	CASSFGTSGNEQFF
TRBV2	TRBJ2-7	CASSVGQGARDEQYF
TRBV5-1	TRBJ2-7	CASSLGQDYEQYF
TRBV7-9	TRBJ2-1	CASSLGGLHNEQFF
TRBV6-5	TRBJ2-7	CASNTGGKQYF
TRBV6-5	TRBJ2-7	CASRQGGSYEQYF
TRBV28	TRBJ2-7	CASSLGGGEQYF
TRBV7-3	TRBJ1-1	CASSLREDTEAFF
TRBV19	TRBJ1-3	CASRLMGTGPVSGNTIYF
TRBV7-3	TRBJ2-1	CASSITSGKDNEQFF
TRBV28	TRBJ2-2	CASRRLGTSGTYTGELFF
TRBV7-7	TRBJ2-2	CASSLTGVDTGELFF
TRBV2	TRBJ2-5	CASSRNPTERWQETQYF
TRBV28	TRBJ2-7	CAGNPPAVPYEQYF
TRBV7-2	TRBJ2-7	CASSSGGGVYYEQYF
TRBV13	TRBJ1-1	CASSLVGWGQGHTEAFF
TRBV6-6	TRBJ1-3	CASSLHQGATGNTIYF
TRBV5-1	TRBJ2-2	CASSLGTSVNTGELFF
TRBV29-1	TRBJ2-5	CSALEGETQYF
TRBV29-1	TRBJ2-6	CSVADRVGANVLTF
TRBV6-5	TRBJ2-2	CASSYSGSANTGELFF
TRBV2	TRBJ2-1	CASSRDSDSEQFF
TRBV6-1	TRBJ1-6	CASSSGSPLHF
TRBV28	TRBJ2-2	CASSFSQEGTGELFF
TRBV7-2	TRBJ1-4	CASSLGGTGNEKLFF
TRBV5-4	TRBJ1-2	CASSGQDDSDYGYTF
TRBV5-1	TRBJ1-1	CASSLSGGTEAFF
TRBV2	TRBJ2-5	CASSRGGGGETQYF
TRBV5-1	TRBJ1-1	CASGGNTEAFF
TRBV9	TRBJ1-2	CASSVGQGADYGYTF